This TCR beta chain was found in a study of PD-L1 blockade in urothelial cancer. Overall study: About 85% of the 29 patients were men with bladder-origin urothelial cancer.

On this clone: Its cognate antigen is unknown.

Assay: immunoSEQ multiplex PCR; the TCRdb copy retains only in-frame clones and omits some. The sample holds about 95,000 clones, around 90% seen once. Noted time point: pretreatment peripheral blood. The CDR3 is 13 amino acids. Germline V gene lookup returns CDR1 SGHTA and CDR2 FQGNSA. The V gene lost 5 bases and the J gene lost 5 bases, with 10 bases spanning the gap. Notes on the study in general: Patients with durable benefit had greater blood expansion of tumor-associated TCR clones 3 weeks into treatment.

The sequenced sample was PBMCs, obtained around atezolizumab (anti-PD-L1) treatment. The V call is TRBV7-2, the J call TRBJ1-3; D might be TRBD1 (5 bases). The receptor's source is a man between 60 and 70 years old with urothelial cancer. In nucleotides, the CDR3 is TGTGCCAGCAGCACGCAGGGAAGAAACACCATATATTTT. It codes for CASSTQGRNTIYF.